Below, 5 T cell receptor beta chains from the same sample are listed, as sequenced in a study of blood T cells in healthy people across ages. The second PCR ran roughly 6 to 11 cycles with a sample-barcoded 5' primer and J-beta primers. In TCRdb, the 5' RACE reads were re-called with MiXCR into one record per CDR3 protein. Among about 1.4 million distinct CDR3 sequences listed, 59% were seen once. Specimen: blood. The receptors derive from a man aged 18 to 29 in good health.

The chain links TRBV6-5 to TRBJ1-2; the D gene is possibly TRBD1 (5 bases). The CDR3 length is 15 residues. Germline assignment: CDR1 MNHEY and CDR2 SVGAGI. V lost 4 bases and J lost 8, with 20 bases in between. As DNA, the CDR3 is TGTGCCAGCAGTTCTCCTGGGGCAGGGCTGAGGGGCTACACCTTC. Its protein is CASSSPGAGLRGYTF.

The rearrangement uses TRBV7-2 and TRBJ2-7, with a possible D match to TRBD1 (6 bases). Trimming left V 5 bases short and J 1 base short, with 15 bases between. Per the germline V gene, CDR1 is SGHTA and CDR2 is FQGNSA. The CDR3 sequence is 15 residues long. The CDR3 region has the DNA TGTGCCAGCAGCATTGCCAGGGGTTCATCCTACGAGCAGTACTTC. Residues: CASSIARGSSYEQYF.

The chain recombines TRBV27 with TRBJ2-1; D ambiguous. V was shortened by 7 bases and J by 14 bases, with 6 bases between the two germline ends. Germline CDR1 and CDR2: MNHEY and SMNVEV (reference sequence). The CDR3 extends over 8 amino acids. CDR3 DNA: TGTGCCAGCAAAGGCGAGTTCTTC. Protein: CASKGEFF.

The genes are TRBV7-9 and TRBJ1-1; the D gene is possibly TRBD1 (5 bases). From germline, CDR1 is SEHNR and CDR2 FQNEAQ (reference sequence). The germline V and J ends were trimmed by 4 bases and 0 bases, with 12 bases remaining between them. The CDR3 covers 15 residues. The CDR3 bases are TGTGCCAGCAGCTCCCGAGAGGACATGAACACTGAAGCTTTCTTT. It translates to CASSSREDMNTEAFF. The full variable domain, rest sourced from reference TRBV7-9 and TRBJ1-1, is DTGVSQNPRHKITKRGQNVTFRCDPISEHNRLYWYRQTLGQGPEFLTYFQNEAQLEKSRLLSDRFSAERPKGSFSTLEIQRTEQGDSAMYLCASSSREDMNTEAFFGQGTRLTVV.

The CDR3: CASSLGNGSGNEQFF. The CDR3 DNA reads as TGTGCCAGCAGCTTAGGGAACGGGAGCGGAAATGAGCAGTTCTTC. This chain links TRBV7-2 with TRBJ2-1, with TRBD2 as a possible D gene (6 bases). The CDR3 extends over 15 amino acids. The germline gives CDR1 SGHTA, CDR2 FQGNSA. V gave up 1 base and J gave up 7 bases, with 14 bases separating them.